This T cell receptor beta chain was sequenced in a study of lymphopenia after photon versus proton radiotherapy. The V gene lost 6 bases and the J gene lost 12 bases, with 17 bases spanning the gap. The CDR3 covers 13 residues. Germline assignment: CDR1 MDHEN and CDR2 SYDVKM. This clone turned up a few times. Assay used: immunoSEQ multiplex PCR; TCRdb lists only in-frame clones, some missing. Among about 70,000 clones listed, roughly 92% were seen once. The source is a woman between 40 and 55 years old with cholangiocarcinoma. This sample comprised peripheral blood, obtained from a patient treated with photon-based radiotherapy. The rearrangement links TRBV28 to TRBJ1-4, with no clear D. CDR3 sequence reads: CASSVSIAMELFF. CDR3 DNA: TGTGCCAGCAGCGTGTCGATAGCAATGGAACTGTTTTTT.